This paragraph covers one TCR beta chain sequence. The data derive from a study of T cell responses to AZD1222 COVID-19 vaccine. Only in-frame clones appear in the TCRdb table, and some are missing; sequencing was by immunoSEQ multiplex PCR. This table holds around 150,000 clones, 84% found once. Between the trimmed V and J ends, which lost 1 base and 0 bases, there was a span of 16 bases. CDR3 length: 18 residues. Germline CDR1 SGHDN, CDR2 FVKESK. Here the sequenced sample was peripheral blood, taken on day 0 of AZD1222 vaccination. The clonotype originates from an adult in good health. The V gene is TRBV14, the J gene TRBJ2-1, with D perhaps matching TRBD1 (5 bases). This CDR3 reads CASSQVGLGHSSYNEQFF. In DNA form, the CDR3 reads TGTGCCAGCAGCCAAGTCGGTTTGGGGCATAGCTCCTACAATGAGCAGTTCTTC.